This TCR beta chain appears in the sequencing data of a study of response to subunit inactivated influenza vaccine. This clonotype was recorded a few times. TCRdb used MiXCR to reprocess the RT-PCR reads, holding one entry per CDR3 protein. The sample carries 300,000 to 350,000 distinct CDR3 sequences, around a fifth recorded once. The V and J ends lost 5 bases and 9 bases, in that order; junction bases with no gene match: 7. Germline lookup yields CDR1 SGHTA and CDR2 FQGNSA. CDR3 length: 13 residues. The J gene is TRBJ2-1, the V gene TRBV7-2, with 7 bases aligning to TRBD1. The TCR comes from a man between 50 and 75 years old who received an inactivated influenza vaccine. The sample was PBMCs from blood, taken approximately 22 months after vaccination. The CDR3 DNA reads TGTGCCAGCAGCCCCAACAGGGGTTTTGAGCAGTTCTTC. Translated: CASSPNRGFEQFF.